The rows below give T cell receptor beta chains drawn from one sample of a study of T cells in localized non-small cell lung cancer. Method: immunoSEQ multiplex PCR; TCRdb's copy keeps in-frame clones and lacks some. The data show 40,000 to 55,000 clones, roughly 80% seen once. The sequenced sample was PBMCs, obtained before any cancer treatment. Receptors originate from a woman aged 40-75 years with stage II lung adenocarcinoma. Each CDR3 is given with its conserved first and last residue. The order of the fields is V gene, D gene, clone size, J gene, CDR3 DNA, CDR3 protein. D genes are given only for firm matches. Not all rows give a size; the values are once, few, many and, for expanded clones, a class.

TRBV5-1	TRBD1	NA	TRBJ2-7	TGCGCCAGCAGTCCCGGACAGGGGGCTGCCTACGAGCAGTACTTC	CASSPGQGAAYEQYF
TRBV5-8	NA	NA	TRBJ2-1	TGTGCCAGCAGCCCTGACAGACTTAATGAGCAGTTCTTC	CASSPDRLNEQFF
TRBV18	NA	few	TRBJ1-1	TGTGCCAGCTCACTTTCGGACACCCGGGAAGCTTTCTTT	CASSLSDTREAFF
TRBV7-9	TRBD1	NA	TRBJ1-3	TGTGCCAGCAGCCCGGACAGGGCGACGAACACCATATATTTT	CASSPDRATNTIYF
TRBV2	NA	few	TRBJ1-3	TGTGCCAGCAGTGAGGGAAGGTCGTTCTCTGGAAACACCATATATTTT	CASSEGRSFSGNTIYF
TRBV18	TRBD1	few	TRBJ2-5	TGTGCCAGCTCACAAAACCCCTCGGCCCGACAGGGGGAGACCCAGTACTTC	CASSQNPSARQGETQYF
TRBV2	NA	NA	TRBJ2-1	TGTGCCAGCAGTGCGCAGGGGCGTTCCTCGTACAATGAGCAGTTCTTC	CASSAQGRSSYNEQFF
TRBV5-1	NA	NA	TRBJ2-1	TGCGCCAGCAGCTCCTACCTGGACAGTGAGCAGTTCTTC	CASSSYLDSEQFF
TRBV5-1	TRBD1	NA	TRBJ2-3	TGCGCCAGCAGCTCCGGGACAGGTACCGGCACAGATACGCAGTATTTT	CASSSGTGTGTDTQYF
TRBV25-1	NA	NA	TRBJ2-1	TGTGCCAGCAGTGTCGTAGGAGAGTCCTACAATGAGCAGTTCTTC	CASSVVGESYNEQFF
TRBV25-1	NA	NA	TRBJ2-6	TGTGCCAGCAGTGAATCACAGCTCTCTGGGGCCAACGTCCTGACTTTC	CASSESQLSGANVLTF
TRBV6-6	NA	NA	TRBJ1-3	TGTGCCAGCAGTGCGGACAGAAGAGGTTCTGGAAACACCATATATTTT	CASSADRRGSGNTIYF
TRBV5-1	NA	NA	TRBJ2-6	TGCGCCAGCAGCCGCGTATTGGGGGAACGGGCCAACGTCCTGACTTTC	CASSRVLGERANVLTF
TRBV2	TRBD2	NA	TRBJ2-7	TGTGCCAGCAGTGATGCGGAGCGGGGGTTCGAGCAGTACTTC	CASSDAERGFEQYF
TRBV7-9	NA	NA	TRBJ1-5	TGTGCCAGCAGCTTGGGTACGACATTGGGCAATCAGCCCCAGCATTTT	CASSLGTTLGNQPQHF
TRBV12-5	NA	NA	TRBJ2-2	TGTGCTAGTGGTTTGGATGTGACAGGTACCGGGGAGCTGTTTTTT	CASGLDVTGTGELFF
TRBV2	NA	NA	TRBJ2-3	TGTGCCTCATCCAGGGGCACAGATACGCAGTATTTT	CASSRGTDTQYF
TRBV5-1	NA	NA	TRBJ1-2	TGCGCCAGCAGACCGGCTAAAACAGGGTCCTCATACTATGGCTACACCTTC	CASRPAKTGSSYYGYTF
TRBV6-1	TRBD2	NA	TRBJ2-6	TGTGCCAGTTGCGGCGGGGGCTCTGGGGCCAACGTCCTGACTTTC	CASCGGGSGANVLTF
TRBV28	NA	NA	TRBJ1-1	TGTGCCAGCAGAAACCAGGTGAACACTGAAGCTTTCTTT	CASRNQVNTEAFF
TRBV7-9	NA	NA	TRBJ2-3	TGTGCCAGCAGCTTAGTTGGCCCGAGCACAGATACGCAGTATTTT	CASSLVGPSTDTQYF
TRBV10-3	NA	NA	TRBJ2-2	TGTGCCACCTCACCGGGGAGCGGGACCGGGGAGCTGTTTTTT	CATSPGSGTGELFF
TRBV19	NA	few	TRBJ1-1	TGTGCCAGTAGTATAGTTTCAGATGGCTACACTGAAGCTTTCTTT	CASSIVSDGYTEAFF
TRBV27	NA	NA	TRBJ1-5	TGTGCCAGAAAACAGGGCGGTCAGCCCCAGCATTTT	CARKQGGQPQHF
TRBV5-4	NA	NA	TRBJ2-2	TGTGCCAGCAGCGGGGGGGCGGTCGGGGAGCTGTTTTTT	CASSGGAVGELFF
TRBV5-1	NA	NA	TRBJ2-3	TGCGCCAGCAGCTCCCTGGATACGCAGTATTTT	CASSSLDTQYF
TRBV6-6	NA	few	TRBJ2-1	TGTGCCAGCAGTTACCCCAATGAGCAGTTCTTC	CASSYPNEQFF
TRBV7-3	NA	NA	TRBJ1-2	TGTGCCAGCAGCTCAATTGTAAACTATGGCTACACCTTC	CASSSIVNYGYTF
TRBV30	TRBD1	NA	TRBJ1-1	TGTGCCTGGAAAGACCTTGGGACAGGCACTGAAGCTTTCTTT	CAWKDLGTGTEAFF
TRBV28	NA	few	TRBJ2-5	TGTGCGACCCTTTGGGGTGATGAGACCCAGTACTTC	CATLWGDETQYF
TRBV7-2	NA	few	TRBJ1-4	TGTGCCAGCAGCTTAGCGCGGACAGAGAATGAAAAACTGTTTTTT	CASSLARTENEKLFF
TRBV27	NA	NA	TRBJ1-1	TGTGCCAGCAACTCGGGCCTGCTGAACACTGAAGCTTTCTTT	CASNSGLLNTEAFF
TRBV7-2	NA	few	TRBJ2-1	TGTGCCAGCAGCTCCCTCCTGGTGGCGGGGTGGCGTAATGAGCAGTTCTTC	CASSSLLVAGWRNEQFF
TRBV4-1	NA	few	TRBJ1-2	TGCGCCAGCAGCCAAGAGATAGGATTCTCCTATGGCTACACCTTC	CASSQEIGFSYGYTF
TRBV5-4	NA	once	TRBJ2-3	TGTGCCAGCAGCTTGTCGGCGGATACGCAGTATTTT	CASSLSADTQYF
TRBV28	TRBD1	NA	TRBJ2-7	TGTGCCAGCAGTTTAGGGACAGCTATCGAGCAGTACTTC	CASSLGTAIEQYF
TRBV19	NA	NA	TRBJ2-2	TGTGCCAGTAGTATACCAGGGGCGCGTACCGGGGAGCTGTTTTTT	CASSIPGARTGELFF
TRBV19	NA	NA	TRBJ1-2	TGTGCCAGTACCCCCAGCACTAACTATGGCTACACCTTC	CASTPSTNYGYTF
TRBV5-1	TRBD1	NA	TRBJ1-1	TGCGCCAGCAGCTTGACGACAGGGGGGCAGAACACTGAAGCTTTCTTT	CASSLTTGGQNTEAFF
TRBV7-2	NA	NA	TRBJ1-6	TGTGCCAGCAGCTTGACACGTAATTCACCCCTCCACTTT	CASSLTRNSPLHF
TRBV5-4	NA	once	TRBJ1-1	TGTGCCAGCAGTGGGGAGGGTCGCAAAGCTTTCTTT	CASSGEGRKAFF
TRBV4-2	TRBD2	NA	TRBJ2-5	TGTGCCAGCAGCCAAGTACTAGCGGGGAAGGGGGAGACCCAGTACTTC	CASSQVLAGKGETQYF
TRBV10-1	NA	NA	TRBJ2-5	TGCGCCAGCAGCCGGGAAGGAGCGTTCTCGGGAGAGACCCAGTACTTC	CASSREGAFSGETQYF
TRBV27	NA	NA	TRBJ2-1	TGTGCCAGCAGTTTAGCCGGGTTCAATGAGCAGTTCTTC	CASSLAGFNEQFF
TRBV20-1	NA	NA	TRBJ1-6	TGCAGTGCTAGAGCCCCGGAAGACCTCCACTTT	CSARAPEDLHF
TRBV13	NA	NA	TRBJ1-1	TGTGCCAGCAGCTTCACAGGGAGGACTGAAGCTTTCTTT	CASSFTGRTEAFF
TRBV6-1	NA	NA	TRBJ1-2	TGTGCCAGCATGAACGGGCTCGACTATGGCTACACCTTC	CASMNGLDYGYTF
TRBV7-2	NA	NA	TRBJ2-3	TGTGCCAGCAGCTTAGGGGCCGTGGGAGATACGCAGTATTTT	CASSLGAVGDTQYF
TRBV4-3	TRBD1	NA	TRBJ2-7	TGCGCCAGCAGCCAATCCCCGGACAGGGGAGGACGCTACGAGCAGTACTTC	CASSQSPDRGGRYEQYF
TRBV7-2	NA	few	TRBJ2-6	TGTGCCAGCAGCTTAGGGGGTGGTTCGGGCTCTGGGGCCAACGTCCTGACTTTC	CASSLGGGSGSGANVLTF
TRBV7-8	NA	once	TRBJ2-7	TGTGCCAGTGTGACAGGACCCTACGAGCAGTACTTC	CASVTGPYEQYF
TRBV2	NA	NA	TRBJ2-1	TGTGCCAGCAGGGACGGGGACTCCTACAATGAGCAGTTCTTC	CASRDGDSYNEQFF
TRBV10-3	TRBD1	NA	TRBJ1-5	TGTGCCATCAGTCCGACAGGGGATCAGCCCCAGCATTTT	CAISPTGDQPQHF
TRBV5-8	NA	few	TRBJ2-5	TGTGCCAGCAGCTTGAGGCTGTCGGCCGGCGAGACCCAGTACTTC	CASSLRLSAGETQYF
TRBV27	NA	once	TRBJ2-7	TGTGCCAGCAGCTCCCGGGGGCAGGCCATCGTTCATAAGCAGTACTTC	CASSSRGQAIVHKQYF
TRBV9	NA	once	TRBJ2-2	TGTGCCAGCAGCGGAACCGACAGGGAGGCCACCGGGGAGCTGTTTTTT	CASSGTDREATGELFF
TRBV7-2	NA	NA	TRBJ2-5	TGTGCCAGCAGCTTCGCCTCCCAAGAGACCCAGTACTTC	CASSFASQETQYF
TRBV11-2	NA	NA	TRBJ1-2	TGTGCCAGCAGCTTAGGGGAGGGGAGAGGGTATGGCTACACCTTC	CASSLGEGRGYGYTF
TRBV5-8	NA	NA	TRBJ1-3	TGTGCCAGCAGCGTAGGGCGATCGGCTGGAAACACCATATATTTT	CASSVGRSAGNTIYF
TRBV4-3	TRBD1	NA	TRBJ2-7	TGCGCCAGCAGCCAAGCGGGCGGGACAGGGTACGAGCAGTACTTC	CASSQAGGTGYEQYF